Listed here is a single T cell receptor (beta chain). The sample is drawn from a study of blood T cell repertoires in COVID-19. Study at large: The analysed material was cDNA or gDNA that came from T cells, B-cell-depleted T cells, or PBMCs.

Measured with immunoSEQ multiplex PCR; TCRdb has only the in-frame clones, and not every one. The table records 650,000 to 800,000 clones, 85% to 90% of them present only once. Material for sequencing was peripheral blood. The TCR comes from a woman aged 18-30 years with acute or convalescent COVID-19.

For the CDR3, the DNA is TGTGCCAGCAGCGAAACCTTACAGGGGGTTACTGAAGCTTTCTTT. Its protein product is CASSETLQGVTEAFF. The chain joins TRBV25-1 to TRBJ1-1; 8 positions agree with TRBD1. Germline lookup yields CDR1 MGHDK and CDR2 SYGVNS. The CDR3 spans 15 residues. With 6 bases clipped from V and 5 bases from J, the junction kept 11 bases outside the gene matches.